These 26 T cell receptor beta chains originate from one sample sequenced in a study of persistence of HIV-infected CD4 T cells. The immunoSEQ assay was version 4, run in survey mode. Sequenced by immunoSEQ multiplex PCR; TCRdb stores in-frame clones only, minus some. This table has some 23,000 clones, around two thirds appearing once. These receptors' targets are unknown. Cells were stimulated with overlapping HIV-1 Gag 15-mer peptides. CD4+ T cells upregulating both CD40 ligand and CD69 were sorted as responding cells. The sequencing here drew on CD4+ T cells sorted from PBMCs after 18-hour stimulation, taken from a patient who received antiretroviral therapy. The receptor set was obtained from an adult man with HIV who was CMV-seropositive.

This clone was seen only a few times. The V call is TRBV5-1, the J call TRBJ1-5, with D uncertain. CDR3 length equals 12 residues. CDR1 SGHRS and CDR2 YFSETQ come from the germline V gene. The V and J ends lost 3 bases and 6 bases respectively, with 7 bases between them. CDR3 sequence (DNA): TGCGCCAGCAGCTGGGCCGTTCAGCCCCAGCATTTT. Translated: CASSWAVQPQHF. Complete variable domain (other parts from reference TRBV5-1 and TRBJ1-5): KAGVTQTPRYLIKTRGQQVTLSCSPISGHRSVSWYQQTPGQGLQFLFEYFSETQRNKGNFPGRFSGRQFSNSRSEMNVSTLELGDSALYLCASSWAVQPQHFGDGTRLSIL.

This chain uses TRBV7-2 with TRBJ2-7; 11 nucleotides line up with TRBD1. Germline-derived CDR1 and CDR2 are SGHTA and FQGNSA. CDR3 length: 14 residues. V lost 6 bases to trimming and J lost 3 bases; unmatched junction nucleotides: 4. CDR3 residues: CASRGTGGYYEQYF. CDR3 coding DNA: TGTGCCAGCAGGGGGACAGGGGGATACTACGAGCAGTACTTC.

The chain joins TRBV7-9 to TRBJ1-4; 11 bases agree with TRBD1. The CDR3 contains 14 residues. From germline, CDR1 is SEHNR and CDR2 FQNEAQ (reference sequence). The V and J ends lost 5 bases and 8 bases, in that order; junction bases with no gene match: 4. In nucleotides, the CDR3 is TGTGCCAGCAGCCCTTGGGACAGGGGGGAAAAACTGTTTTTT. It is translated as CASSPWDRGEKLFF.

The CDR3 spells CASRLRDRGAYGYTF. CDR3 coding DNA: TGTGCCAGCAGACTCCGGGACAGGGGGGCCTATGGCTACACCTTC. This rearrangement joins TRBV28 to TRBJ1-2; 11 bases line up with TRBD1. CDR3 length: 15 residues. Germline-derived CDR1 and CDR2 are MDHEN and SYDVKM. J gave up 4 bases and V 6 bases, and 7 bases lay outside the gene matches.

This rearrangement joins TRBV2 to TRBJ2-1; 9 nucleotides match TRBD2. The CDR3 length is 15 residues. Per the germline V gene, CDR1 is SNHLY and CDR2 is FYNNEI. V shed 6 bases and J 5 bases; nucleotides not matched to a gene: 8. Written as DNA, the CDR3 is TGTGCCAGCAGAGTAAGCGGGGGGTCCAACAATGAGCAGTTCTTC. Protein product: CASRVSGGSNNEQFF.

This rearrangement joins TRBV4-1 to TRBJ2-3, with TRBD2 matching over 9 bases. Germline CDR1 is MGHRA and CDR2 is YSYEKL. The CDR3 runs 15 residues. The ends lost 1 base at V and 5 bases at J; junction bases unmatched: 4. Written as DNA, the CDR3 is TGCGCCAGCAGCCAAGCTTCGACTAGCGGAGATACGCAGTATTTT. Residues: CASSQASTSGDTQYF.

The chain employs TRBV6-5 and TRBJ1-1, with 7 positions matching TRBD1. This CDR3 spans 14 amino acids. Germline V gives CDR1 MNHEY, CDR2 SVGAGI. J lost 3 bases, V lost 7 bases, and 8 bases had no gene match. The DNA for the CDR3 is TGTGCCAGCACCCCTGACAGGGAGGACACTGAAGCTTTCTTT. Residues: CASTPDREDTEAFF.

This clone was counted between two and nine times. The chain couples TRBV28 to TRBJ1-5, with a weak D call TRBD1 (6 bases). Looked up from germline, CDR1 is MDHEN and CDR2 is SYDVKM. V lost 5 bases to trimming and J lost 6 bases, with 20 bases between them. The CDR3 runs 16 residues. The CDR3 coding sequence is TGTGCCAGCAGTATCCCTGTTGGGGGGGGCATTCAGCCCCAGCATTTT. This codes for CASSIPVGGGIQPQHF.

This sequence joins TRBV5-4 and TRBJ2-5; the D is unclear. Looked up from germline, CDR1 is SGHNT and CDR2 is YYREEE (reference sequence). V lost 0 bases and J lost 2, with 8 bases in between. The CDR3 contains 14 residues. In DNA form, the CDR3 reads TGTGCCAGCAGCTTGGCGGTAGGACAAGAGACCCAGTACTTC. Translation gives CASSLAVGQETQYF.

The chain joins TRBV14 to TRBJ1-3, with D perhaps matching TRBD1 (5 bases). CDR1 and CDR2 from the germline V gene are SGHDN and FVKESK. The CDR3 is 14 amino acids. Trimming shortened V by 3 bases and J by 4 bases, and 10 bases separated the two germline ends. Here the CDR3 reads CASSQDTLGNTIYF. The DNA for the CDR3 is TGTGCCAGCAGCCAGGACACCTTAGGAAACACCATATATTTT.

This clone was seen more than once but under ten times. The chain combines TRBV10-2 with TRBJ1-6; maybe TRBD1 (5 bases). In germline, CDR1 is WSHSY, CDR2 SAAADI. The ends were cut back, 3 bases at V and 7 bases at J, with 16 bases in the middle. The CDR3 runs 16 residues. The DNA for the CDR3 is TGCGCCAGCAGTGACCTCGCGGGACGCATGAATTCACCCCTCCACTTT. This encodes CASSDLAGRMNSPLHF.

The genes are TRBV10-3 and TRBJ2-7; D may be TRBD1 (5 bases). CDR1 is ENHRY, CDR2 SYGVKD, per germline. V was clipped by 4 bases and J by 4 bases, with 17 bases between them. The CDR3 spans 15 residues. The chain's CDR3 is CAISVMGPGKYEQYF. The CDR3 DNA reads TGTGCCATCAGTGTCATGGGGCCGGGCAAATACGAGCAGTACTTC.

The rearrangement uses TRBV29-1 and TRBJ1-1; 9 bases match TRBD1. Germline trimming cut 4 bases from V and 11 bases from J; bases unmatched to any gene: 11. This CDR3 is built from 13 residues. Germline V CDR1 and CDR2: SQVTM, ANQGSEA. CDR3: CSVVRTGDFDAFF. As DNA, the CDR3 is TGCAGCGTTGTGCGGACAGGGGACTTCGATGCTTTCTTT.

Regarding this clone: Its ends do not fully match the called genes, so a read error is possible. The CDR3 DNA sequence: TGCAGCGCTGAAAAGGACAGGCAGAGCTCCTACAATGAGCAGTTCTTC. It translates to CSAEKDRQSSYNEQFF. The chain has TRBV29-1 and TRBJ2-1; 7 bases map to TRBD1. This CDR3 has 16 residues. Germline V gene sequence: CDR1 SQVTM, CDR2 ANQGSEA.

A few counts support this clone. The chain combines TRBV12-3 or TRBV12-4 with TRBJ1-6; D gene uncertain. With 2 bases removed from V and 9 bases from J, the gap between germline ends came to 8 bases. The CDR3 spans 13 residues. CDR3 sequence (DNA): TGTGCCAGCAGTTTACTTGCAGTTTCACCCCTCCACTTT. Protein product: CASSLLAVSPLHF.

There are a few counts of this clone. The genes are TRBV2 and TRBJ1-5, with 7 bases lining up with TRBD1. V was clipped by 4 bases and J by 2 bases; unmatched bases: 2. Per germline, CDR1 SNHLY and CDR2 FYNNEI. The CDR3 sequence is 14 residues long. The CDR3 nucleotides read TGTGCCAGCAGTGTGGGGACAGGCAATCAGCCCCAGCATTTT. This encodes CASSVGTGNQPQHF.

The rearrangement links TRBV7-7 to TRBJ2-2; 8 nucleotides match TRBD2. V lost 3 bases to trimming and J lost 5 bases; unmatched junction nucleotides: 17. The CDR3 totals 19 residues. Germline CDR1 reads SSHAT; CDR2 reads FNYEAQ (reference sequence). This CDR3 reads CASSFVEGTGGVDTGELFF. CDR3 DNA sequence: TGTGCCAGCAGCTTCGTTGAAGGGACCGGGGGGGTAGATACCGGGGAGCTGTTTTTT.

The CDR3 is CASRYQESGYTF. The CDR3 DNA is TGTGCCAGCAGGTACCAGGAATCTGGCTACACCTTC. V gene TRBV6-6 combines with J gene TRBJ1-2, with D unresolved. Germline-derived CDR1 and CDR2 are MNHNY and SVGAGI (reference sequence). Between the trimmed V and J ends, which lost 6 bases and 7 bases, there was a span of 12 bases. The CDR3 sequence is 12 residues long.

The V gene is TRBV18, the J gene TRBJ2-3; TRBD1 matches 7 bases. Germline loops: CDR1 KGHSH, CDR2 LQKENI. The CDR3 is 17 amino acids. Trimming cost V 3 bases and J 0 bases; bases outside gene matches: 9. CDR3 sequence (DNA): TGTGCCAGCTCACCTGCAACTGGGACAGATAGCACAGATACGCAGTATTTT. Its translation: CASSPATGTDSTDTQYF.

CDR3 in amino acids: CASSLGTGNSNQPQHF. The DNA of the CDR3 is TGTGCCAGCAGCCTCGGGACAGGGAATAGCAATCAGCCCCAGCATTTT. The rearrangement joins TRBV3-1 (or the pseudogene TRBV3-2) to TRBJ1-5, with TRBD1 identical over 9 bases. The CDR3 is made up of 16 amino acids. Germline CDR1 LGHDT, CDR2 YNNKEL (reference sequence). V was clipped by 4 bases and J by 0 bases; unmatched bases: 4.

The rearrangement uses TRBV29-1 and TRBJ1-1; D unresolved. Germline lookup yields CDR1 SQVTM and CDR2 ANQGSEA. The V gene lost 7 bases and the J gene lost 10 bases, with 13 bases spanning the gap. The CDR3 has 10 amino acids. The DNA of the CDR3 is TGCAGCGCATTTAAGGGTAGAGCTTTCTTT. This gives the protein CSAFKGRAFF. The full variable domain, its missing parts supplied by reference TRBV29-1 and TRBJ1-1, is SAVISQKPSRDICQRGTSLTIQCQVDSQVTMMFWYRQQPGQSLTLIATANQGSEATYESGFVIDKFPISRPNLTFSTLTVSNMSPEDSSIYLCSAFKGRAFFGQGTRLTVV.

The V and J genes are TRBV19 and TRBJ2-1, with D perhaps matching TRBD2 (7 bases). In germline, CDR1 is LNHDA, CDR2 SQIVND (reference sequence). The CDR3 runs to 15 residues. V lost 5 bases and J 4 bases, leaving 15 bases between the germline ends. CDR3 in DNA: TGTGCCAGTAGTGTACAGGGAGGGGGTTACAATGAGCAGTTCTTC. This gives the protein CASSVQGGGYNEQFF.

The chain has TRBV19 and TRBJ1-1, with 10 bases that match TRBD1. The trim removed 10 bases at V and 2 bases at J, leaving 25 bases unmatched. This CDR3 has 20 amino acids. Germline V gene lookup returns CDR1 LNHDA and CDR2 SQIVND (reference sequence). The CDR3 here is CATPLRQGAPAVRLNTEAFF. The CDR3 DNA reads as TGTGCCACCCCCCTACGACAGGGGGCCCCCGCCGTTCGACTAAACACTGAAGCTTTCTTT.

The chain carries TRBV6-6 and TRBJ1-2; D is perhaps TRBD1 (5 bases). Per germline, CDR1 MNHNY and CDR2 SVGAGI (reference sequence). The CDR3 length is 14 residues. Trimming stripped 0 bases from V and 3 bases from J, with 8 bases between. The CDR3 DNA sequence: TGTGCCAGCAGTTACTCAGGAGGGGACTATGGCTACACCTTC. Protein sequence: CASSYSGGDYGYTF.

The rearrangement links TRBV5-1 to TRBJ2-3, with 16 bases fitting TRBD2. V dropped 4 bases and J dropped 4; count of bases not matched to a gene: 3. The germline V gene has CDR1 SGHRS and CDR2 YFSETQ. The CDR3 consists of 16 residues. CDR3 amino acids: CASSPGTSGGADTQYF. The DNA for the CDR3 is TGCGCCAGCAGCCCCGGGACTAGCGGGGGGGCAGATACGCAGTATTTT. Together with reference TRBV5-1 and TRBJ2-3, the CDR3 gives the full variable domain: KAGVTQTPRYLIKTRGQQVTLSCSPISGHRSVSWYQQTPGQGLQFLFEYFSETQRNKGNFPGRFSGRQFSNSRSEMNVSTLELGDSALYLCASSPGTSGGADTQYFGPGTRLTVL.

This clone was counted between two and nine times. The chain has TRBV7-2 and TRBJ1-4; TRBD1 aligns across 7 bases. The germline gives CDR1 SGHTA, CDR2 FQGNSA. This CDR3 is built from 17 residues. After removal of 4 bases from V and 0 bases from J, the junction contained 8 bases not matched to a gene. CDR3 sequence (DNA): TGTGCCAGCAGCTATACCCGGGACAGCACAACTAATGAAAAACTGTTTTTT. This codes for CASSYTRDSTTNEKLFF.